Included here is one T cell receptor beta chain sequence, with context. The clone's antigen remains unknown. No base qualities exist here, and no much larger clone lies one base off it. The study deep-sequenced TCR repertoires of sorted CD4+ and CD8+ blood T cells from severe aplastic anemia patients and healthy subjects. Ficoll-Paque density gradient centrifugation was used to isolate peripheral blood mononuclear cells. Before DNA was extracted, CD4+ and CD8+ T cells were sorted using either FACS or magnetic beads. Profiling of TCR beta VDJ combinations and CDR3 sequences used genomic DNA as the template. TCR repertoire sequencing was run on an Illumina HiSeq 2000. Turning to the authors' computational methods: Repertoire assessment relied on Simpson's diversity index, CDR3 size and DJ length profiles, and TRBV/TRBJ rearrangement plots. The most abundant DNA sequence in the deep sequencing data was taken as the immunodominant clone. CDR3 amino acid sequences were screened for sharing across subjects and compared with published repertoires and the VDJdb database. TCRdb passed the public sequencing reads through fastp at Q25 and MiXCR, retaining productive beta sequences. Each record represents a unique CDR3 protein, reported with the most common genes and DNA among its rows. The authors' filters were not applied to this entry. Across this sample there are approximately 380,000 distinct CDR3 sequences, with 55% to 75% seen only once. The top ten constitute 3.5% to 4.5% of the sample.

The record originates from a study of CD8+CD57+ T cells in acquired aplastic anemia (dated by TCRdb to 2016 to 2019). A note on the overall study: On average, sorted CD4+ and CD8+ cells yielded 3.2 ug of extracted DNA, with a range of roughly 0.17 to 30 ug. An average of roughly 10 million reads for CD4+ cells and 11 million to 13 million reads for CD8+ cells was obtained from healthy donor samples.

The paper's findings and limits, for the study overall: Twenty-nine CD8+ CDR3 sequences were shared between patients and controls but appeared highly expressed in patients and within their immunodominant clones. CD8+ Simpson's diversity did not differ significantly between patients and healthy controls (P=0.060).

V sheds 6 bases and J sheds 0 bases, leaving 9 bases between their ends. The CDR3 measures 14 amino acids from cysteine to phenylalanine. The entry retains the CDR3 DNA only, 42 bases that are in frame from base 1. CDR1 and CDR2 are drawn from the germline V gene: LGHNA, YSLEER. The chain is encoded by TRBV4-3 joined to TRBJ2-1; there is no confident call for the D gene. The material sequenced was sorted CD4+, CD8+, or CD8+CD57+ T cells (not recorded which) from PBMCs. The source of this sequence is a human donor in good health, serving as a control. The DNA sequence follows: TGCGCCAGCAGGGAGAAGGTCTCCTACAATGAGCAGTTCTTC. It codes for CASREKVSYNEQFF.